This T cell receptor (beta chain) was identified during a study of cytomegalovirus exposure and HLA in healthy donors. The CDR3 runs to 12 residues. The germline V gene encodes CDR1 SGHAT and CDR2 FQNNGV. Trimming took off 2 bases at V and 6 bases at J, with 5 bases between the two ends. Primers: 60 Vbeta forward and 13 Jbeta reverse. The assay was immunoSEQ multiplex PCR, and TCRdb's table has in-frame clones only and misses some. This table has under 200,000 clones, roughly 71% appearing once. The sequence came from a male donor in good health and CMV-seropositive. The chain recombines TRBV11-2 with TRBJ2-1; D remains ambiguous. Specimen: PBMCs. The CDR3 region is CASSLLINEQFF. The CDR3 DNA sequence: TGTGCCAGCAGCTTATTAATCAATGAGCAGTTCTTC.